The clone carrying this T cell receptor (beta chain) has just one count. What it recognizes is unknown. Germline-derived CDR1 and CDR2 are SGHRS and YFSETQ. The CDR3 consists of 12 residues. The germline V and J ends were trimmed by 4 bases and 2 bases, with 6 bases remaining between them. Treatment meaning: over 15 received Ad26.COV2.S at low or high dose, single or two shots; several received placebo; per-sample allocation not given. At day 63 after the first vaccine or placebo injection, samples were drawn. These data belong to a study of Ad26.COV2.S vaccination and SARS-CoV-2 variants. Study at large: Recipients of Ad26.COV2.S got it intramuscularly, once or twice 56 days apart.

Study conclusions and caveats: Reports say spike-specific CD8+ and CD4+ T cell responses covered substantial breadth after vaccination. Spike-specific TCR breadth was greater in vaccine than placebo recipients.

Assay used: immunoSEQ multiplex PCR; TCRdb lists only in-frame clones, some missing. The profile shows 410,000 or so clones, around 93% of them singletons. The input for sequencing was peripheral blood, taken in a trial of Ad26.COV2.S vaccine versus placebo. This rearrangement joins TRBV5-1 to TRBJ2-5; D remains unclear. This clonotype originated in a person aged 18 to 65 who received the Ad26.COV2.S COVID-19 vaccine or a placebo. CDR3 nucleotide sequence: TGCGCCAGCAGCCGGAATCAAGAGACCCAGTACTTC. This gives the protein CASSRNQETQYF.